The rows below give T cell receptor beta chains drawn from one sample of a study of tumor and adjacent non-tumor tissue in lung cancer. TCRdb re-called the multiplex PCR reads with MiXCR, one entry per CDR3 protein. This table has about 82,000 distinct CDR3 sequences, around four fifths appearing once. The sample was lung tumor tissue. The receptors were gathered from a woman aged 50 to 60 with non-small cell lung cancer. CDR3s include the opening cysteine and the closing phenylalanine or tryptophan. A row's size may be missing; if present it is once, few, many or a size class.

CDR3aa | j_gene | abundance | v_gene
CASSLNGRGRTGELFF | TRBJ2-2 | many | TRBV28
CASGLNRGSQPQHF | TRBJ1-5 | - | TRBV12-3/TRBV12-4
CANSSTSTNEKLFF | TRBJ1-4 | - | TRBV6-6
CACSHEGLAGDDRYEQYF | TRBJ2-7 | - | TRBV4-2
CTNRGTGTSAYEQYF | TRBJ2-7 | few | TRBV12-3/TRBV12-4
CVISESKTTYGYTF | TRBJ1-2 | - | TRBV10-3
CTSSQEFGSSYNEQFF | TRBJ2-1 | - | TRBV4-1
CASTLNKGEGGSPLHF | TRBJ1-6 | - | TRBV4-2
CASNQERRDALVETRYF | TRBJ2-5 | - | TRBV4-2
CASSVEGQETQYF | TRBJ2-5 | - | TRBV7-2
CANRGTGDRDMLYF | TRBJ2-3 | - | TRBV6-1
CASSFLDSDTEAFF | TRBJ1-1 | - | TRBV11-2
CASRQLRNPPLRF | TRBJ1-6 | once | TRBV6-5
CTSSETEPSSYNEQSF | TRBJ2-1 | - | TRBV2
CASSSLAEPSYEQYF | TRBJ2-7 | - | TRBV5-1
CASSLVASPWNEQFF | TRBJ2-1 | many | TRBV28
CTVERSGTPVYEQYF | TRBJ2-7 | - | TRBV29-1
CASSLVGVNTGELFF | TRBJ2-2 | - | TRBV5-1
CASSLYAFGTVQETQYF | TRBJ2-5 | few | TRBV5-1
CASSEFLRQSNEKLFF | TRBJ1-4 | many | TRBV6-1
CASSLVHYNEQFF | TRBJ2-1 | - | TRBV6-2/TRBV6-3
CASSYGTNSYNEQLF | TRBJ2-1 | - | TRBV6-5
CASREQGAGELFF | TRBJ2-2 | - | TRBV7-9
CANSSRDVTYEQYF | TRBJ2-7 | - | TRBV6-6
CTSRATGANDLTF | TRBJ2-6 | - | TRBV6-5
CASSTTPSTGDEKFF | TRBJ2-1 | - | TRBV11-1
CSVSISHNEQLF | TRBJ2-1 | - | TRBV29-1